This T cell receptor (beta chain) appears in the sequencing data of a study of shared clonotypes between healthy human individuals. Across the whole study: The plates for each donor numbered three CD4 naive, three CD4 memory, two CD8 naive and one CD8 memory. General study findings and limits: Apart from blood, nothing was sampled; tissue repertoires likely differ.

Here immunoSEQ multiplex PCR was the method, and the copy in TCRdb shows in-frame clones only, minus some. The table lists around 1,000,000 clones, 60% to 85% of them singletons. The CDR3 consists of 15 residues. The V gene's germline CDR1 is LNHDA and CDR2 SQIVND (reference sequence). As for this clone: The antigen remains undetermined.

This sequence originates from a young man in good health. Some clones in this sample may be carry-over from other donors' samples. The chain employs TRBV19 and TRBJ2-5, with 7 bases lining up with TRBD2. The J call may be in error: the DNA end matches TRBJ2-7 better. The sample taken for sequencing was memory CD4+ T cells from PBMCs. As to subset: CD45RA-negative fraction. The CDR3 DNA sequence: TGTGCCAGTAGTACCCGAGCGGGGTACTTCTACGAGCAGTACTTC. This translates into CASSTRAGYFYEQYF.